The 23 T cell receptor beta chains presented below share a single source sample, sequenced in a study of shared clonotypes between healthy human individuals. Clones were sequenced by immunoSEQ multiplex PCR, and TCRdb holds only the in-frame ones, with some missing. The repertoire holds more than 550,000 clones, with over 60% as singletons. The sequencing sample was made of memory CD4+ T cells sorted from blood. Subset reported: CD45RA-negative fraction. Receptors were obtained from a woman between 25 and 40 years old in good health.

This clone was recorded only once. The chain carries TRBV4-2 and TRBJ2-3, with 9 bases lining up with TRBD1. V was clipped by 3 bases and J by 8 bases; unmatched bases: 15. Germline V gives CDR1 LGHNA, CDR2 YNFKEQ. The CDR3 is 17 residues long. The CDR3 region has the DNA TGTGCCAGCAGCCAGACCATAGGGGACAGGGCCCCGGGTACGCAGTATTTT. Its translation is CASSQTIGDRAPGTQYF.

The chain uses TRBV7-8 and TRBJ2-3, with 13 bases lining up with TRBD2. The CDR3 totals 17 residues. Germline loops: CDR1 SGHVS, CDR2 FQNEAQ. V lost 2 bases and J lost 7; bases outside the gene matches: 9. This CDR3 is CASSLPQGLAGMYTQYF. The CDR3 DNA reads TGTGCCAGCAGCTTACCCCAGGGACTAGCGGGAATGTATACGCAGTATTTT.

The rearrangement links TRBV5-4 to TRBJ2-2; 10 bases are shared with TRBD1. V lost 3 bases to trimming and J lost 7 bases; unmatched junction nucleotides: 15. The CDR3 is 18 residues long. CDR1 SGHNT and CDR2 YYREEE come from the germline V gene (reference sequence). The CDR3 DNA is TGTGCCAGCAGCTCATCACGACTGGGACAGGGGAAACACGGGGAGCTGTTTTTT. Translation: CASSSSRLGQGKHGELFF.

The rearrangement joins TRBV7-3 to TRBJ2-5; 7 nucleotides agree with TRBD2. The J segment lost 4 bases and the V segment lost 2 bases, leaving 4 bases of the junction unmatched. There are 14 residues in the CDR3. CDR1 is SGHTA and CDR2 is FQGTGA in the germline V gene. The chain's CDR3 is CASSLAGRGETQYF. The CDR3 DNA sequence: TGTGCCAGCAGCTTAGCAGGGAGGGGAGAGACCCAGTACTTC.

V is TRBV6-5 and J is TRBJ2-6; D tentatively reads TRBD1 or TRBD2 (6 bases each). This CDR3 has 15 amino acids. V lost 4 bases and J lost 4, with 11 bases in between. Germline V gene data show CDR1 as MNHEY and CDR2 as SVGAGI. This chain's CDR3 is CASSWGASGANVLTF. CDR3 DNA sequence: TGTGCCAGCAGTTGGGGGGCGAGCGGGGCCAACGTCCTGACTTTC.

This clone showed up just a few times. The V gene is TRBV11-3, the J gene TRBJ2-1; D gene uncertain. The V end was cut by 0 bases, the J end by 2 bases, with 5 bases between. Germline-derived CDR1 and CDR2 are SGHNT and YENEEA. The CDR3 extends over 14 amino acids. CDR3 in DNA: TGTGCCAGCAGCTTAGATCAGCCCTACAATGAGCAGTTCTTC. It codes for CASSLDQPYNEQFF.

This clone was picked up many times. DNA for the CDR3: TGCGCCAGCAGCGCGCGGGGTAGCGGAACCTACAATGAGCAGTTCTTC. Amino acid sequence: CASSARGSGTYNEQFF. The rearrangement joins TRBV5-1 to TRBJ2-1; possibly TRBD2 for D (6 bases). V lost 4 bases to trimming and J lost 2 bases, with 16 bases between them. This CDR3 has 16 amino acids. Germline V CDR1 and CDR2: SGHRS, YFSETQ.

Here the CDR3 reads CASSPGTRSSYNEQFF. CDR3 sequence (DNA): TGTGCCAGCTCCCCGGGGACCCGGAGCTCCTACAATGAGCAGTTCTTC. The chain has TRBV18 and TRBJ2-1; either TRBD1 or TRBD2 may fit D (5 bases each). This CDR3 is 16 amino acids long. Germline CDR1 KGHSH, CDR2 LQKENI. The V end lost 6 bases, the J end lost 0 bases, and 15 bases lay between the germline ends.

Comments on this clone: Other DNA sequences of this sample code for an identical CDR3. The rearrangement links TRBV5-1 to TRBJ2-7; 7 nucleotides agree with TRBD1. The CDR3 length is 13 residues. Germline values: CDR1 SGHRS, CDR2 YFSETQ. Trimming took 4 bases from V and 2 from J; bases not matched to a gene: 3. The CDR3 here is CASSLTGTYEQYF. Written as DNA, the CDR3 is TGCGCCAGCAGCCTGACAGGGACCTACGAGCAGTACTTC.

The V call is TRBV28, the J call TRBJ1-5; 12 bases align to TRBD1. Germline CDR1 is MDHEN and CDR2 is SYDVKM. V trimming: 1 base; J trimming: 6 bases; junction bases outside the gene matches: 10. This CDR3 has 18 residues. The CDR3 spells CASSLYLGQGALSQPQHF. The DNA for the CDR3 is TGTGCCAGCAGTTTATATTTGGGACAGGGGGCTCTAAGTCAGCCCCAGCATTTT.

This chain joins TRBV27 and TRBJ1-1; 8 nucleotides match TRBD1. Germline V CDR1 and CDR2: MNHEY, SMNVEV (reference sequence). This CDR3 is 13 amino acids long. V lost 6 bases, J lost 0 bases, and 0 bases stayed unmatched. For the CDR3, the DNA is TGTGCCAGCAGGGACAGGGTGAACACTGAAGCTTTCTTT. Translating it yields CASRDRVNTEAFF.

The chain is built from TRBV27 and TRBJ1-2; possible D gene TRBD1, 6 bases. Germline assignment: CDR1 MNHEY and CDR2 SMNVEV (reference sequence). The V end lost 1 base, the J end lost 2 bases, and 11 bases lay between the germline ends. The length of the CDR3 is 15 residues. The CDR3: CASSLWAGENYGYTF. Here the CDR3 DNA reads TGTGCCAGCAGTTTATGGGCAGGGGAAAACTATGGCTACACCTTC.

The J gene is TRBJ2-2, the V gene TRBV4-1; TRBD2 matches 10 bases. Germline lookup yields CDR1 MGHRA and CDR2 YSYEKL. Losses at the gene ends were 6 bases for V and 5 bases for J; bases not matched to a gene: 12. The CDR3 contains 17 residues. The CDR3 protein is CASSHLVTSGATGELFF. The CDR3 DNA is TGCGCCAGCAGTCATCTCGTTACTAGCGGGGCTACCGGGGAGCTGTTTTTT.

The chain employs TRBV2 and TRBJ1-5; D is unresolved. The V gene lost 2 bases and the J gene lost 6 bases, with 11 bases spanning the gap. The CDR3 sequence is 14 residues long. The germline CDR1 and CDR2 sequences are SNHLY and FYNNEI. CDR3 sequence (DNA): TGTGCCAGCAGTGAATGGCAGGATGCTCAGCCCCAGCATTTT. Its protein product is CASSEWQDAQPQHF.

In DNA, the CDR3 is TGTGCCAGCAGTTCCGCCCTCAGGGGGATTGTTGGGGCCAACGTCCTGACTTTC. This sequence encodes CASSSALRGIVGANVLTF. The rearrangement links TRBV28 to TRBJ2-6; 7 bases line up with TRBD1. CDR3 length: 18 residues. With V trimmed by 4 bases and J by 3 bases, 12 bases remained unmatched. The V gene's germline CDR1 is MDHEN and CDR2 SYDVKM.

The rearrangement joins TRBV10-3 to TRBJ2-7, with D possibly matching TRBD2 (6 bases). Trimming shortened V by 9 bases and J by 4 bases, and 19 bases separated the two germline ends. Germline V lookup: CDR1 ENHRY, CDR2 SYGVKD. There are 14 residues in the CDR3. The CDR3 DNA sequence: TGTGCCATGAGGGAGGCAGCGGGCCCTTACGAGCAGTACTTC. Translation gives CAMREAAGPYEQYF.

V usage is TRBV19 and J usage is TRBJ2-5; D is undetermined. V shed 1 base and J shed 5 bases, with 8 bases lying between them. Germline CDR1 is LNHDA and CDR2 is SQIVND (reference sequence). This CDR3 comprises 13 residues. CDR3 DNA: TGTGCCAGTAGTATAGTAGGGTGGGAGACCCAGTACTTC. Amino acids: CASSIVGWETQYF. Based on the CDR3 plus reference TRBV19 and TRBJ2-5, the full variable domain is DGGITQSPKYLFRKEGQNVTLSCEQNLNHDAMYWYRQDPGQGLRLIYYSQIVNDFQKGDIAEGYSVSREKKESFPLTVTSAQKNPTAFYLCASSIVGWETQYFGPGTRLLVL.

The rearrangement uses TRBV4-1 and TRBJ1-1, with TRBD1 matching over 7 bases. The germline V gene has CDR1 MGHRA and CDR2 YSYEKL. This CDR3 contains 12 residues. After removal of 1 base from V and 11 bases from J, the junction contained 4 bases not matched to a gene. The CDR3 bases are TGCGCCAGCAGCCAAGCCGGGACAGCGGCTTTCTTT. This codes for CASSQAGTAAFF.

The CDR3 region is CASSSEGSRTGELFF. In DNA, the CDR3 is TGCGCCAGCAGCTCTGAGGGGTCGCGCACCGGGGAGCTGTTTTTT. The V and J genes are TRBV5-1 and TRBJ2-2; either TRBD1 or TRBD2 may fit D (5 bases each). The ends were cut back, 3 bases at V and 4 bases at J, with 13 bases in the middle. Germline CDR1 reads SGHRS; CDR2 reads YFSETQ. CDR3 size: 15 residues.

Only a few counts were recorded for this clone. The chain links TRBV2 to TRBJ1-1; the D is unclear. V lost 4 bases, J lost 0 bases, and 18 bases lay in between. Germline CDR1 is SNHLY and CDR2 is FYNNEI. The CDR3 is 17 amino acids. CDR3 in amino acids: CASSGPHHTIMNTEAFF. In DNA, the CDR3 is TGTGCCAGCAGTGGACCCCACCACACTATAATGAACACTGAAGCTTTCTTT.

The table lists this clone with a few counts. CDR3 in amino acids: CAPRLGGSYEQYF. In nucleotides, the CDR3 is TGTGCCCCCCGACTAGGTGGGTCCTACGAGCAGTACTTC. The chain recombines TRBV30 with TRBJ2-7; maybe TRBD2 (6 bases). Deletions cut 8 bases from V and 1 base from J, with 15 bases between. The V gene's germline CDR1 is GTSNPN and CDR2 SVGIG (reference sequence). There are 13 residues in the CDR3.

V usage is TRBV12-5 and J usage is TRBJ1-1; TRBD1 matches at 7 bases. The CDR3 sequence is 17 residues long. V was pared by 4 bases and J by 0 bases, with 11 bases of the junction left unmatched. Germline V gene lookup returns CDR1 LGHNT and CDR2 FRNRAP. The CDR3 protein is CASGSFSRGLLNTEAFF. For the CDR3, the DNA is TGTGCTAGTGGTTCTTTTAGTAGGGGGCTCCTGAACACTGAAGCTTTCTTT.

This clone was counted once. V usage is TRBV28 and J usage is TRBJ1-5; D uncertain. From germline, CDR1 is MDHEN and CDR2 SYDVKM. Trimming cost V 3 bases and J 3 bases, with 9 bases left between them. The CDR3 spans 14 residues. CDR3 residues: CASSFPHNNQPQHF. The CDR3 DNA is TGTGCCAGCAGTTTTCCTCACAACAATCAGCCCCAGCATTTT. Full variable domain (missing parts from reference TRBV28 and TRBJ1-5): DVKVTQSSRYLVKRTGEKVFLECVQDMDHENMFWYRQDPGLGLRLIYFSYDVKMKEKGDIPEGYSVSREKKERFSLILESASTNQTSMYLCASSFPHNNQPQHFGDGTRLSIL.